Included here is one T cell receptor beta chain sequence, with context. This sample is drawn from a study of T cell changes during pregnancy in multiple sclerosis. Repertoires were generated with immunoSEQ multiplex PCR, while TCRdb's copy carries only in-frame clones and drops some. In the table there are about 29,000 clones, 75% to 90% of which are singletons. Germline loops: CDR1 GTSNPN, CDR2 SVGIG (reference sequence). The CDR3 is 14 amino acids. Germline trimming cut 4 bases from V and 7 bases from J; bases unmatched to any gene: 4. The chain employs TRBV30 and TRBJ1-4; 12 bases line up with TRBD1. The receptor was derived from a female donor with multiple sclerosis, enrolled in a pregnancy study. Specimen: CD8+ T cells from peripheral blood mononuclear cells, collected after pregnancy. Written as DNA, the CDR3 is TGTGCCTGGAAGGGACAGGGGGCCAGTGAAAAACTGTTTTTT. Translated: CAWKGQGASEKLFF.